The T cell receptor (beta chain) described here comes from a study of neoadjuvant anti-PD-1 for oral cavity cancer. Study at large: Nivolumab at 3 mg/kg was mostly given biweekly, three to four doses, pre-surgery.

A note on this clone: Its antigen is currently unknown.

Only in-frame clones appear in the TCRdb table, and some are missing; sequencing was by immunoSEQ multiplex PCR. Among 11,000 to 15,000 clones listed, about 71% were seen once. Time point described: after neoadjuvant nivolumab, at surgical resection. Patients had HPV-negative, locally advanced oral cavity squamous cell carcinoma. Notes on the study in general: Pretreatment Treg/Th17 ratio correlated inversely with post-treatment tumor clonality. PBMC Gini-index clonality exceeded responders' in non-responders post-nivolumab.

Germline-derived CDR1 and CDR2 are GTSNPN and SVGIG (reference sequence). The CDR3 runs to 13 residues. The V end was cut by 5 bases, the J end by 7 bases, with 15 bases between. The sequence came from a person aged 40 to 85 with oral cavity squamous cell carcinoma. V gene TRBV30 combines with J gene TRBJ2-1, with D maybe TRBD1 (6 bases). Sequences were derived from PBMCs, sampled after nivolumab (anti-PD-1) treatment. The CDR3 sequence: CAWWGPRGNEQFF. For the CDR3, the DNA is TGTGCCTGGTGGGGCCCCAGGGGTAATGAGCAGTTCTTC.